The 24 T cell receptor beta chains in this list originate from one sample, sequenced in a study of shared clonotypes between healthy human individuals. Using immunoSEQ multiplex PCR, the repertoire was profiled, and TCRdb retains in-frame clones only, with some absent. The sample lists approximately 1.5 million clones; 98% were seen once. The source material was naive CD4+ T cells sorted from blood. The subset here: CD45RA+ positively selected. The receptor set was obtained from a man aged 30 to 39 in good health.

V usage is TRBV7-6 and J usage is TRBJ2-5, with 12 bases aligning to TRBD2. The junction had 2 bases not matched to a gene; V was cut back by 1 base and J by 2 bases. The CDR3 consists of 16 residues. Germline V gene lookup returns CDR1 SGHVS and CDR2 FNYEAQ. Here the CDR3 reads CASSLGLAGGQETQYF. As DNA, the CDR3 is TGTGCCAGCAGCTTAGGTCTAGCGGGAGGGCAAGAGACCCAGTACTTC.

V and J are TRBV30 and TRBJ2-7; TRBD2 agrees at 7 bases. V was pared by 2 bases and J by 7 bases, with 11 bases of the junction left unmatched. CDR3 length: 14 amino acids. Germline assignment: CDR1 GTSNPN and CDR2 SVGIG (reference sequence). CDR3 nucleotide sequence: TGTGCCTGGAGTAGTAGGGAGGGCCGCTGGGAGCAGTACTTC. Protein: CAWSSREGRWEQYF.

This sequence joins TRBV4-3 and TRBJ2-1; TRBD2 matches 8 bases. Germline assignment: CDR1 LGHNA and CDR2 YSLEER. The CDR3 contains 15 residues. V dropped 0 bases and J dropped 5; count of bases not matched to a gene: 3. The CDR3 reads CASSQEWRGDNEQFF. The CDR3, as DNA: TGCGCCAGCAGCCAAGAGTGGCGGGGGGACAATGAGCAGTTCTTC.

The rearrangement joins TRBV6-5 to TRBJ2-7; D unclear. V lost 6 bases, J lost 5 bases, and 20 bases lay in between. Germline V gene data show CDR1 as MNHEY and CDR2 as SVGAGI. The CDR3 is made up of 15 amino acids. In nucleotides, the CDR3 is TGTGCCAGCAGCATACGGCTAGTTAGGGTCAACGAGCAGTACTTC. The encoded protein is CASSIRLVRVNEQYF.

The chain employs TRBV10-2 and TRBJ2-1; D is unresolved. Germline-derived CDR1 and CDR2 are WSHSY and SAAADI. This CDR3 region has 10 residues. V lost 7 bases to trimming and J lost 5 bases, with 3 bases between them. This CDR3 is CASKNNEQFF. The CDR3 DNA is TGCGCCAGCAAGAACAATGAGCAGTTCTTC.

The rearrangement uses TRBV6-5 and TRBJ1-3; 7 bases fit TRBD1. Germline CDR1 and CDR2: MNHEY and SVGAGI. J was trimmed by 2 bases and V by 5 bases; bases with no gene match: 6. The CDR3 runs to 15 residues. The CDR3 sequence: CASSQQGKTGNTIYF. DNA for the CDR3: TGTGCCAGCAGTCAACAGGGGAAGACTGGAAACACCATATATTTT.

On this clone itself: Other DNA variants within this sample encode the same CDR3. The chain is built from TRBV5-8 and TRBJ2-7; no reliable D call. Between the trimmed V and J ends, which lost 8 bases and 3 bases, there was a span of 6 bases. Germline loops: CDR1 SGHTS, CDR2 YDEGEE. CDR3 length equals 10 residues. CDR3 DNA sequence: TGTGCCAGTTCCTTCTACGAGCAGTACTTC. Protein product: CASSFYEQYF.

V usage is TRBV10-3 and J usage is TRBJ2-3; 8 bases fit TRBD2. Germline loops: CDR1 ENHRY, CDR2 SYGVKD. V lost 6 bases and J lost 1; bases outside the gene matches: 3. This CDR3 is built from 14 residues. The CDR3 coding sequence is TGTGCCATCAGGGAGCGGGAGCGCACAGATACGCAGTATTTT. Its translation: CAIRERERTDTQYF.

CDR3 DNA sequence: TGTGCCAGCAGCTTAGCCGCGCCCGGGGAGCTGTTTTTT. Translating it yields CASSLAAPGELFF. J is TRBJ2-2 and V is TRBV11-2; D remains ambiguous. Trimming cost V 1 base and J 6 bases, with 6 bases left between them. CDR1 and CDR2 (germline): SGHAT, FQNNGV. The CDR3 runs to 13 residues. The full variable domain, rest sourced from reference TRBV11-2 and TRBJ2-2, is EAGVAQSPRYKIIEKRQSVAFWCNPISGHATLYWYQQILGQGPKLLIQFQNNGVVDDSQLPKDRFSAERLKGVDSTLKIQPAKLEDSAVYLCASSLAAPGELFFGEGSRLTVL.

V is TRBV30 and J is TRBJ1-4; 8 nucleotides line up with TRBD1. In germline, CDR1 is GTSNPN, CDR2 SVGIG (reference sequence). V shed 1 base and J 8 bases; nucleotides not matched to a gene: 3. The CDR3 consists of 13 residues. The CDR3 reads CAWSAGGREKLFF. CDR3 sequence (DNA): TGTGCCTGGAGTGCAGGGGGCCGGGAAAAACTGTTTTTT.

In this sample, this clone turned up once. This chain connects TRBV19 to TRBJ2-3; no definite D call. The V and J ends lost 5 bases and 0 bases respectively, with 9 bases between them. Germline CDR1 LNHDA, CDR2 SQIVND (reference sequence). The CDR3 loop spans 14 amino acids. The CDR3 bases are TGTGCCAGTAGTGGGTGGGGTAGCACAGATACGCAGTATTTT. It yields the protein CASSGWGSTDTQYF.

V usage is TRBV6-5 and J usage is TRBJ1-4; unclear D gene. V shed 6 bases and J shed 6 bases, with 14 bases lying between them. In germline, CDR1 is MNHEY, CDR2 SVGAGI. The CDR3 runs to 14 residues. This CDR3 reads CASRRTSADEKLFF. CDR3 nucleotide sequence: TGTGCCAGCAGACGGACCTCGGCAGATGAAAAACTGTTTTTT.

The rearrangement joins TRBV9 to TRBJ2-1, with TRBD2 matching over 10 bases. This CDR3 has 16 residues. Germline lookup yields CDR1 SGDLS and CDR2 YYNGEE. J gave up 9 bases and V 0 bases, and 9 bases lay outside the gene matches. CDR3 loop: CASSVGASGSIVEQFF. The CDR3 DNA is TGTGCCAGCAGCGTAGGGGCTAGCGGGAGTATTGTTGAGCAGTTCTTC.

This clone was observed once. This chain links TRBV19 with TRBJ1-3; no clear D. CDR3 length equals 13 residues. The V and J ends lost 7 bases and 2 bases respectively, with 9 bases between them. Germline lookup yields CDR1 LNHDA and CDR2 SQIVND (reference sequence). CDR3 nucleotides: TGTGCCAGTACTAGGACGGCTGGAAACACCATATATTTT. Its translation: CASTRTAGNTIYF.

The rearrangement links TRBV11-1 to TRBJ2-2; D unclear. V lost 1 base and J 6 bases, leaving 3 bases between the germline ends. CDR1 is SGHAT and CDR2 is FQDESV in the germline V gene (reference sequence). The CDR3 sequence is 12 residues long. The CDR3, as DNA: TGTGCCAGCAGCTTAGGCGCCGGGGAGCTGTTTTTT. This codes for CASSLGAGELFF.

This clone was found once. The chain employs TRBV19 and TRBJ1-5; D possibly corresponds to TRBD1 (6 bases). The CDR3 covers 15 residues. V gave up 9 bases and J gave up 3 bases, with 18 bases separating them. The V gene's germline CDR1 is LNHDA and CDR2 SQIVND (reference sequence). The CDR3 region is CASHPGTIYNQPQHF. CDR3 sequence (DNA): TGTGCCAGCCATCCCGGGACAATCTACAATCAGCCCCAGCATTTT.

The chain links TRBV5-1 to TRBJ2-1; weak D call: TRBD2 (7 bases). V was cut by 2 bases and J by 5 bases, with 14 bases left in between. The CDR3 sequence is 15 residues long. Germline loops: CDR1 SGHRS, CDR2 YFSETQ. The CDR3 DNA reads as TGCGCCAGCAGCTTAGGGGGAGGGCCCAACAATGAGCAGTTCTTC. This gives the protein CASSLGGGPNNEQFF.

This chain connects TRBV7-9 to TRBJ1-1, with 7 nucleotides matching TRBD1. V shed 5 bases and J 1 base; nucleotides not matched to a gene: 7. The CDR3 runs to 15 residues. Germline CDR1 reads SEHNR; CDR2 reads FQNEAQ (reference sequence). CDR3 nucleotides: TGTGCCAGCAGCCGCCCGACAGGGAGGAACACTGAAGCTTTCTTT. Its translation is CASSRPTGRNTEAFF. Full variable domain (remainder filled in from reference TRBV7-9 and TRBJ1-1): DTGVSQNPRHKITKRGQNVTFRCDPISEHNRLYWYRQTLGQGPEFLTYFQNEAQLEKSRLLSDRFSAERPKGSFSTLEIQRTEQGDSAMYLCASSRPTGRNTEAFFGQGTRLTVV.

This clone was counted a single time. This rearrangement joins TRBV7-2 to TRBJ1-3, with D tentatively TRBD1 (5 bases). The CDR3 covers 15 residues. CDR1 is SGHTA, CDR2 FQGNSA, per germline. V lost 6 bases and J 0 bases, leaving 12 bases between the germline ends. CDR3 loop: CASSIDGASGNTIYF. The CDR3 DNA sequence: TGTGCCAGCAGTATAGACGGGGCCTCTGGAAACACCATATATTTT.

The chain combines TRBV29-1 with TRBJ2-1, with 11 nucleotides matching TRBD2. Germline values: CDR1 SQVTM, CDR2 ANQGSEA. CDR3 length: 22 amino acids. V lost 7 bases, J lost 4 bases, and 30 bases stayed unmatched. The DNA of the CDR3 is TGCAGCGCCTCAAATTTAGTAACCACTAGCGGGAGCGTCGGGGGCTCATACAATGAGCAGTTCTTC. It yields the protein CSASNLVTTSGSVGGSYNEQFF.

The chain is built from TRBV19 and TRBJ1-2; the match to TRBD1 covers 8 bases. This CDR3 has 16 amino acids. With V trimmed by 6 bases and J by 0 bases, 9 bases remained unmatched. Per germline, CDR1 LNHDA and CDR2 SQIVND (reference sequence). As DNA, the CDR3 is TGTGCCAGTAGCACCGGGACAGGAACGACTAACTATGGCTACACCTTC. Its protein is CASSTGTGTTNYGYTF.

The chain employs TRBV7-2 and TRBJ2-3; 13 nucleotides line up with TRBD2. V lost 5 bases, J lost 3 bases, and 2 bases stayed unmatched. CDR1 is SGHTA and CDR2 is FQGNSA in the germline V gene. CDR3 length: 15 amino acids. CDR3 amino acids: CASSRTSGRTDTQYF. CDR3 bases: TGTGCCAGCAGCCGGACTAGCGGGAGAACAGATACGCAGTATTTT.

Notes on this clone: Other DNA sequences of this sample code for an identical CDR3. The genes are TRBV5-1 and TRBJ2-5; D might be TRBD1 (5 bases). Trimming stripped 0 bases from V and 1 base from J, with 7 bases between. Germline-derived CDR1 and CDR2 are SGHRS and YFSETQ. The CDR3 totals 14 residues. CDR3 sequence: CASSLGQRQETQYF. The CDR3 region has the DNA TGCGCCAGCAGCTTGGGACAGCGCCAAGAGACCCAGTACTTC. The whole variable domain, remainder taken from reference TRBV5-1 and TRBJ2-5, is KAGVTQTPRYLIKTRGQQVTLSCSPISGHRSVSWYQQTPGQGLQFLFEYFSETQRNKGNFPGRFSGRQFSNSRSEMNVSTLELGDSALYLCASSLGQRQETQYFGPGTRLLVL.

J is TRBJ2-2 and V is TRBV6-1, with D unresolved. Germline lookup yields CDR1 MNHNS and CDR2 SASEGT. Trimming left V 8 bases short and J 5 bases short, with 6 bases between. The CDR3 is made up of 11 amino acids. CDR3 sequence (DNA): TGTGCCAGCGGGCGAACCGGGGAGCTGTTTTTT. Residues: CASGRTGELFF.